These 15 T cell receptor beta chains originate from one sample sequenced in a study of T cells expressing NK-cell markers. Reprocessing the 5' RACE reads, TCRdb reports a single entry for every CDR3 protein and omits DNA. Recorded for this sample: around 180,000 distinct CDR3 sequences. The material sequenced was blood T cells: a sorted CD56 or NKG2C T cell subset, CD4+ or CD8+ T cells, or bulk PBMC T cells (not recorded which). The receptor set was obtained from a man aged 18-70 years in good health.

The chain joins TRBV7-2 to TRBJ2-7; TCRdb returns TRBD2, unconfirmable since there is no DNA. CDR1 is SGHTA and CDR2 is FQGNSA in the germline V gene. The CDR3 spans 17 residues. The CDR3 loop is CASSVTRSGPIAYEQYF.

The genes are TRBV7-6 and TRBJ1-1. The germline gives CDR1 SGHVS, CDR2 FNYEAQ. The CDR3 length is 15 residues. CDR3 residues: CASSLITDLNTEAFF.

The gene calls are TRBV5-1 and TRBJ1-6; TCRdb's assignment of TRBD1 cannot be checked, as there is no DNA. The CDR3 totals 18 residues. The germline gives CDR1 SGHRS, CDR2 YFSETQ. CDR3 loop: CASSLGWGQGAQESPLHF.

The chain has TRBV18 and TRBJ2-1; TCRdb designates TRBD1, a call that cannot be tested without DNA. This CDR3 spans 13 amino acids. The V gene's germline CDR1 is KGHSH and CDR2 LQKENI. The CDR3 reads CASTRDSYNEQFF.

The chain combines TRBV29-1 with TRBJ1-1; TCRdb's D call, TRBD1, is unchecked because there is no DNA. This CDR3 is 13 amino acids long. Germline-derived CDR1 and CDR2 are SQVTM and ANQGSEA. CDR3 protein: CSVELGVGTEAFF.

This sequence joins TRBV6-1 and TRBJ2-3. This CDR3 contains 14 residues. Germline V CDR1 and CDR2: MNHNS, SASEGT. This CDR3 is CASSIGRRTDTQYF.

The chain uses TRBV18 and TRBJ2-1; no DNA is available, so the TRBD2 call from TCRdb remains unchecked. Germline V gene sequence: CDR1 KGHSH, CDR2 LQKENI. CDR3 length: 20 amino acids. CDR3: CASSPRTGLAGGPRYREQFF.

The chain couples TRBV20-1 to TRBJ2-1. CDR3 length: 15 residues. Looked up from germline, CDR1 is DFQATT and CDR2 is SNEGSKA (reference sequence). CDR3: CSASWVSNSYNEQFF.

The chain couples TRBV12-3 or TRBV12-4 to TRBJ1-3. The CDR3 loop spans 14 amino acids. The CDR3 loop is CASSLLNSGNTIYF.

This chain uses TRBV29-1 with TRBJ2-1; with no DNA, the TCRdb D assignment of TRBD2 cannot be verified. The CDR3 has 18 amino acids. The germline CDR1 and CDR2 sequences are SQVTM and ANQGSEA. The CDR3 spells CSVCSLRSYESSYNEQFF.

This chain connects TRBV20-1 to TRBJ2-1. Germline assignment: CDR1 DFQATT and CDR2 SNEGSKA (reference sequence). This CDR3 has 14 residues. The chain's CDR3 is CSATPLKVGNEQFF.

The chain has TRBV13 and TRBJ2-7; the D gene TCRdb calls, TRBD1, cannot be checked with no DNA. CDR1 is PRHDT and CDR2 is FYEKMQ in the germline V gene (reference sequence). The CDR3 loop spans 13 amino acids. CDR3: CASKGQNSYEQYF. The whole variable domain, filled in from reference TRBV13 and TRBJ2-7, reads AAGVIQSPRHLIKEKRETATLKCYPIPRHDTVYWYQQGPGQDPQFLISFYEKMQSDKGSIPDRFSAQQFSDYHSELNMSSLELGDSALYFCASKGQNSYEQYFGPGTRLTVT.

V usage is TRBV29-1 and J usage is TRBJ2-6. The CDR3 is 16 residues long. From germline, CDR1 is SQVTM and CDR2 ANQGSEA. The CDR3 is CSVEDLRHSGANVLTF.

The chain couples TRBV5-4 to TRBJ2-3; the TRBD1 assignment by TCRdb is unverifiable without DNA. Germline CDR1 reads SGHNT; CDR2 reads YYREEE (reference sequence). This CDR3 is 15 amino acids long. The CDR3 loop is CASSWWGSSTDTQYF.

The genes are TRBV7-2 and TRBJ2-1; TCRdb indicates TRBD2, and absent DNA this call remains unverified. CDR3 length equals 15 residues. Germline CDR1 and CDR2: SGHTA and FQGNSA. The CDR3 sequence: CASSSPAGPYNEQFF.